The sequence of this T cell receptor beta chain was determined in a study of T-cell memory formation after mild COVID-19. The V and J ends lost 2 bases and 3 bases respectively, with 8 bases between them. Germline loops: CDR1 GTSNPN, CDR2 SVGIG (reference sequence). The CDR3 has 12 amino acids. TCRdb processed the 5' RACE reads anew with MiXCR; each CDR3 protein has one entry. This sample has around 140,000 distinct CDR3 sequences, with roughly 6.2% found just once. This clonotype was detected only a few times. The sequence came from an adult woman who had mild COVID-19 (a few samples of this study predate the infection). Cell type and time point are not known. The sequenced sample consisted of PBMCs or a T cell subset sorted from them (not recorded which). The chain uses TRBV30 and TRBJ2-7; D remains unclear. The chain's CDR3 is CAWSLGFYEQYF. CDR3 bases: TGTGCCTGGAGTCTCGGCTTCTACGAGCAGTACTTC.